These 19 T cell receptor beta chains were all obtained from the same sample, sequenced in a study of blood T cells in healthy people across ages (dated by TCRdb to the mid-2010s). Libraries came from 5' RACE. The sequencer was an Illumina HiSeq 2500. A second PCR of roughly 7 to 11 cycles was run with a J-beta primer mix and a sample-barcoded 5' primer. The public reads were reprocessed in TCRdb via fastp at Q25 and MiXCR, keeping in-frame beta chains. Rows merge per CDR3 protein into single entries with the most common DNA and genes. The sample has 1.5 million to 2 million distinct CDR3 sequences on record, 28% of them singletons. The biggest ten clones account for around 7.7% of the sample. Sequencing was performed on blood. The receptors here all came from a woman aged 25 to 39 in good health.

The sample holds many counts of this clonotype. CDR3 region: CASRKDMTGEQYF. CDR3 nucleotides: TGCGCCAGCAGAAAGGACATGACAGGGGAGCAGTACTTC. V is TRBV10-1 and J is TRBJ2-7, with TRBD1 matching over 7 bases. The J segment lost 7 bases and the V segment lost 6 bases, leaving 9 bases of the junction unmatched. The germline V gene encodes CDR1 WNHNN and CDR2 SYGVQD (reference sequence). The CDR3 consists of 13 residues.

Comment on this clonotype: Compared with germline, one end of the junction differs, possibly owing to a read error. V and J are TRBV12-3 or TRBV12-4 and TRBJ1-2; D is possibly TRBD1 (5 bases). The CDR3 totals 14 residues. CDR3 region: CASSLDTINYGYTF. The CDR3, as DNA: TGCGCCAGCAGTTTGGACACCATTAACTATGGCTACACCTTC.

The rearrangement links TRBV7-2 to TRBJ2-7; the match to TRBD2 covers 12 bases. Germline values: CDR1 SGHTA, CDR2 FQGNSA. The CDR3 sequence is 15 residues long. V trimming: 5 bases; J trimming: 4 bases; junction bases outside the gene matches: 6. DNA for the CDR3: TGTGCCAGCAGCGCGGCCGGGACTAGCGGGTACGAGCAGTACTTC. Its translation is CASSAAGTSGYEQYF.

There are many counts of this clonotype. This sequence joins TRBV20-1 and TRBJ2-5; 8 bases are a match to TRBD2. The CDR3 totals 17 residues. The germline V gene encodes CDR1 DFQATT and CDR2 SNEGSKA (reference sequence). The J segment lost 3 bases and the V segment lost 1 base, leaving 13 bases of the junction unmatched. CDR3 nucleotide sequence: TGCAGTGCTAGAGTCTTATCAGCGGGAGTTGTGAAAGAGACCCAGTACTTC. This sequence encodes CSARVLSAGVVKETQYF.

The chain links TRBV10-3 to TRBJ2-1; D could derive from TRBD1 or TRBD2 (5 bases each). The length of the CDR3 is 14 residues. Looked up from germline, CDR1 is ENHRY and CDR2 is SYGVKD. V lost 5 bases, J lost 9 bases, and 17 bases lay in between. This CDR3 reads CAISTGTQVGEQFF. DNA for the CDR3: TGTGCCATCAGTACCGGGACCCAGGTGGGTGAGCAGTTCTTC.

This clonotype was found many times. This rearrangement joins TRBV28 to TRBJ1-1; no firm D call. The CDR3 totals 13 residues. V dropped 6 bases and J dropped 1 base, with 9 bases sitting between them. Germline loops: CDR1 MDHEN, CDR2 SYDVKM. The CDR3 DNA follows: TGTGCCAGCAGCCTCCCCCCGAACACTGAAGCTTTCTTT. Amino acids: CASSLPPNTEAFF.

The CDR3 nucleotides read TGTGCCAGCAGCGGGGCTTCTTCAAGCACAGATACGCAGTATTTT. Residues: CASSGASSSTDTQYF. This chain joins TRBV7-3 and TRBJ2-3; perhaps TRBD1 as D (5 bases). The CDR3 is 15 amino acids. The germline CDR1 and CDR2 sequences are SGHTA and FQGTGA. The ends were cut back, 5 bases at V and 0 bases at J, with 12 bases in the middle. Looking up the rest from reference TRBV7-3 and TRBJ2-3 gives the full variable domain: GAGVSQTPSNKVTEKGKYVELRCDPISGHTALYWYRQSLGQGPEFLIYFQGTGAADDSGLPNDRFFAVRPEGSVSTLKIQRTERGDSAVYLCASSGASSSTDTQYFGPGTRLTVL.

The rearrangement uses TRBV5-1 and TRBJ2-3, with D perhaps given as TRBD1 or TRBD2 (5 bases each). V was shortened by 4 bases and J by 4 bases, with 19 bases between the two germline ends. The CDR3 totals 16 residues. CDR1 SGHRS and CDR2 YFSETQ come from the germline V gene. The CDR3 DNA is TGCGCCAGCAGCCGAATCCGGGACCCAGCCCCAGATACGCAGTATTTT. As protein: CASSRIRDPAPDTQYF. The full variable domain, in which reference TRBV5-1 and TRBJ2-3 provide the parts outside the CDR3, is KAGVTQTPRYLIKTRGQQVTLSCSPISGHRSVSWYQQTPGQGLQFLFEYFSETQRNKGNFPGRFSGRQFSNSRSEMNVSTLELGDSALYLCASSRIRDPAPDTQYFGPGTRLTVL.

This clonotype was seen a few times. The chain's CDR3 is CASIPFLAGGADTQYF. CDR3 bases: TGTGCCAGCATTCCTTTTCTGGCGGGAGGTGCAGATACGCAGTATTTT. This rearrangement joins TRBV12-3 or TRBV12-4 to TRBJ2-3; 8 nucleotides match TRBD2. CDR3 length: 16 amino acids. V shed 7 bases and J 4 bases; nucleotides not matched to a gene: 13.

This clonotype was observed at least ten times. This may be a read error, as it is one base from a much larger clone. V is TRBV20-1 and J is TRBJ2-1; the match to TRBD2 covers 9 bases. CDR3 length: 15 amino acids. CDR1 is DFQATT and CDR2 is SNEGSKA in the germline V gene (reference sequence). V lost 3 bases and J lost 7; bases outside the gene matches: 10. The CDR3 bases are TGCAGTGCTAGCCCACGAGCGGGGGGTCGGAATGAGCAGTTCTTC. Encoded protein: CSASPRAGGRNEQFF.

V usage is TRBV20-1 and J usage is TRBJ2-7; weak D call: TRBD1 (5 bases). The CDR3 totals 16 residues. The V and J ends lost 0 bases and 2 bases respectively, with 17 bases between them. Germline assignment: CDR1 DFQATT and CDR2 SNEGSKA (reference sequence). CDR3 in DNA: TGCAGTGCTAGAGATCTCAGGGCTTCTAACCCCTACGAGCAGTACTTC. Its protein product is CSARDLRASNPYEQYF.

The rearrangement uses TRBV12-3 or TRBV12-4 and TRBJ1-5; 7 bases are shared with TRBD1. This CDR3 is built from 15 residues. The V gene end was trimmed by 6 bases and the J gene end by 6 bases; junction bases not matched to a gene: 11. Here the CDR3 reads CASRHNRGEGQPQHF. The DNA of the CDR3 is TGTGCCAGCAGACATAACAGGGGCGAGGGTCAGCCCCAGCATTTT.

V is TRBV3-1 and J is TRBJ1-4; no clear D gene. Germline-derived CDR1 and CDR2 are LGHDT and YNNKEL (reference sequence). Trimming removed 1 base at V and 8 bases at J, with 14 bases between. This CDR3 has 15 amino acids. Written as DNA, the CDR3 is TGTGCCAGCAGCCAAGTGAGTCTGGACGGCGAAAAACTGTTTTTT. Translation: CASSQVSLDGEKLFF.

The rearrangement links TRBV4-3 to TRBJ2-7, with 8 bases matching TRBD1. CDR1 LGHNA and CDR2 YSLEER come from the germline V gene. The V gene end was trimmed by 2 bases and the J gene end by 4 bases; junction bases not matched to a gene: 10. There are 16 residues in the CDR3. The DNA for the CDR3 is TGCGCCAGCAGCCAATCCATGGGGGACAGGAGTTACGAGCAGTACTTC. Its translation is CASSQSMGDRSYEQYF.

This clonotype showed up many times. The chain carries TRBV4-3 and TRBJ2-7, with D unresolved. V was trimmed by 1 base and J by 0 bases, leaving 10 bases between them. CDR1 is LGHNA, CDR2 YSLEER, per germline. The CDR3 extends over 15 amino acids. The CDR3 bases are TGCGCCAGCAGCCAAGGGGCAGAGAGCTCCTACGAGCAGTACTTC. Its translation: CASSQGAESSYEQYF.

V is TRBV2 and J is TRBJ1-6; 9 nucleotides agree with TRBD1. This CDR3 contains 15 residues. V lost 6 bases to trimming and J lost 10 bases; unmatched junction nucleotides: 10. Looked up from germline, CDR1 is SNHLY and CDR2 is FYNNEI. CDR3 sequence: CASSPEQGARSPLHF. In nucleotides, the CDR3 is TGTGCCAGCAGCCCCGAACAGGGGGCAAGATCACCCCTCCACTTT.

The table lists this clonotype with a few counts. The gene calls are TRBV29-1 and TRBJ2-4; D possibly corresponds to TRBD1 (7 bases). This CDR3 is built from 12 residues. From germline, CDR1 is SQVTM and CDR2 ANQGSEA. Between the trimmed V and J ends, which lost 6 bases and 7 bases, there was a span of 13 bases. The CDR3: CSVRGVGNIQYF. For the CDR3, the DNA is TGCAGCGTCAGGGGGGTGGGGAACATTCAGTACTTC.

This sequence joins TRBV9 and TRBJ2-1; possible D gene TRBD2, 5 bases. The CDR3 is made up of 17 amino acids. CDR1 and CDR2 from the germline V gene are SGDLS and YYNGEE. V lost 2 bases and J lost 1, with 16 bases in between. The CDR3 coding sequence is TGTGCCAGCAGCGTGGACTTAGCGATCCGATCCTACAATGAGCAGTTCTTC. It yields the protein CASSVDLAIRSYNEQFF.

This clonotype was counted at least ten times. The rearrangement joins TRBV20-1 to TRBJ2-1; TRBD1 matches at 9 bases. Germline loops: CDR1 DFQATT, CDR2 SNEGSKA (reference sequence). V lost 4 bases and J lost 4; bases outside the gene matches: 8. CDR3 size: 15 residues. The CDR3 region is CSANSRDREYNEQFF. The CDR3 nucleotides read TGCAGTGCTAACTCCCGGGACAGGGAATACAATGAGCAGTTCTTC.